Here is one TCR beta chain with its context. The antigen remains unidentified. At the Johns Hopkins FTIC core, DNA taken from cultured CD4+ T cells was sequenced by way of the Oncomine TCR Beta short-read assay. One entry per CDR3 protein, called by TCRdb with MiXCR from the PCR reads. The sample holds more than 12,000 distinct CDR3 sequences, around 53% seen once. The sample is drawn from a study of vaccination and CD4 T cells after COVID-19. The CDR3 extends over 11 amino acids. The germline gives CDR1 GTSNPN, CDR2 SVGIG (reference sequence). Trimming pared 5 bases from V and 1 base from J, leaving 5 bases between. Findings and caveats of the study: In convalescent patients, a median roughly 87% of post-vaccine SARS-CoV-2-reactive clones appeared only after vaccination.

Treatment specified: roughly 11-day PBMC culture with coronavirus spike peptide pools or control peptides (ViraFEST assay). The TCR was taken from a human donor who had recovered from COVID-19. Sample: CD4+ T cells from blood, cultured in vitro. V gene TRBV30 combines with J gene TRBJ1-2; unclear D gene. CDR3 protein: CAWDINYGYTF. The CDR3 DNA follows: TGTGCCTGGGATATTAACTATGGCTACACCTTC.